A single sample is the source of the 28 T cell receptor beta chains below, sequenced in a study of T-cell memory formation after mild COVID-19. From the 5' RACE reads, TCRdb called clonotypes with MiXCR, one entry per CDR3 protein. The sample includes 350,000 or so distinct CDR3 sequences, roughly 13% of them seen just once. Sequencing was done on a sample of PBMCs or a T cell subset sorted from them (not recorded which). These TCRs come from a young man who had mild COVID-19 (a few samples of this study predate the infection). Cell type and time point are not known.

In its sample, this clonotype was seen a few times. This chain joins TRBV5-1 and TRBJ2-5; 7 nucleotides agree with TRBD1. This CDR3 comprises 14 residues. The germline gives CDR1 SGHRS, CDR2 YFSETQ. The junction had 3 bases not matched to a gene; V was cut back by 4 bases and J by 0 bases. Here the CDR3 DNA reads TGCGCCAGCAGCGGAACAGGGGACCAAGAGACCCAGTACTTC. It specifies CASSGTGDQETQYF.

J is TRBJ1-3 and V is TRBV5-6; possibly TRBD1 for D (6 bases). V was pared by 4 bases and J by 4 bases, with 12 bases between. Germline CDR1 SGHDT, CDR2 YYEEEE. The CDR3 extends over 14 amino acids. The CDR3 DNA sequence: TGTGCCAGCAGCCGCCAGGGGACGGGAAACACCATATATTTT. Protein: CASSRQGTGNTIYF.

This chain uses TRBV11-1 with TRBJ1-4; 10 nucleotides line up with TRBD1. CDR1 SGHAT and CDR2 FQDESV come from the germline V gene (reference sequence). The CDR3 is 17 residues long. The V segment lost 4 bases and the J segment 6 bases; nucleotides outside the gene matches: 11. For the CDR3, the DNA is TGTGCCAGCAGCTCACCGGGACAGGGGAAGGGGCATGAAAAACTGTTTTTT. Residues: CASSSPGQGKGHEKLFF.

This clonotype was observed at least ten times. This chain joins TRBV12-3 or TRBV12-4 and TRBJ1-2, with D possibly being TRBD1 (5 bases). The CDR3 is made up of 11 amino acids. V was cut by 4 bases and J by 7 bases, with 7 bases left in between. The CDR3 loop is CASSWGGGYTF. Here the CDR3 DNA reads TGTGCCAGCAGTTGGGGGGGTGGCTACACCTTC.

The gene calls are TRBV29-1 and TRBJ2-2, with D unclear. Trimming removed 5 bases from V and 7 bases from J, with 11 bases in between. The CDR3 contains 12 residues. Germline V gene sequence: CDR1 SQVTM, CDR2 ANQGSEA. The CDR3 sequence is CSVQANGGELFF. The CDR3 DNA follows: TGCAGCGTTCAAGCAAATGGCGGGGAGCTGTTTTTT.

The CDR3 DNA reads TGTGCCAGCAGCCTTGTCACAGTTGGGGGCACTGAAGCTTTCTTT. Its protein product is CASSLVTVGGTEAFF. This sequence joins TRBV7-9 and TRBJ1-1; tentative D call: TRBD1 (5 bases). CDR3 length: 15 amino acids. Trimming shortened V by 5 bases and J by 4 bases, and 17 bases separated the two germline ends. Germline V gene data show CDR1 as SEHNR and CDR2 as FQNEAQ (reference sequence).

This chain joins TRBV9 and TRBJ2-2, with 10 bases aligning to TRBD2. Trimming at V came to 7 bases and at J to 5 bases, leaving 8 bases not matched to a gene. Per the germline V gene, CDR1 is SGDLS and CDR2 is YYNGEE. The length of the CDR3 is 15 residues. The CDR3 region has the DNA TGTGCCAGCCACACGGGACTAGCGAGGACCGGGGAGCTGTTTTTT. Its translation is CASHTGLARTGELFF.

This clonotype was recorded a few times. The V and J genes are TRBV7-9 and TRBJ1-5; possible D gene TRBD1, 5 bases. The V gene's germline CDR1 is SEHNR and CDR2 FQNEAQ (reference sequence). The ends were cut back, 3 bases at V and 11 bases at J, with 8 bases in the middle. The CDR3 is 11 amino acids. In nucleotides, the CDR3 is TGTGCCAGCAGCTTGGGGGAATCCCAGCATTTT. It translates to CASSLGESQHF.

V is TRBV6-2 or TRBV6-3 and J is TRBJ2-3; D might be TRBD1 or TRBD2, each matching 5 bases. The CDR3 runs to 17 residues. Germline lookup yields CDR1 MNHEY and CDR2 SVGEGT. The V and J ends lost 0 bases and 1 base respectively, with 14 bases between them. CDR3 DNA sequence: TGTGCCAGCAGTTACTCGGTCGACAGAGGGGGCACAGATACGCAGTATTTT. Its protein is CASSYSVDRGGTDTQYF.

The gene calls are TRBV14 and TRBJ1-1; 7 positions match TRBD1. J was trimmed by 4 bases and V by 1 base; bases with no gene match: 6. Germline CDR1 and CDR2: SGHDN and FVKESK. CDR3 size: 15 residues. CDR3 residues: CASSQGPQGGTEAFF. The DNA of the CDR3 is TGTGCCAGCAGCCAAGGACCCCAGGGGGGCACTGAAGCTTTCTTT.

The V call is TRBV20-1, the J call TRBJ1-5; D unclear. The CDR3 spans 14 residues. CDR1 is DFQATT and CDR2 is SNEGSKA in the germline V gene (reference sequence). The germline V and J ends were trimmed by 3 bases and 0 bases, with 9 bases remaining between them. In DNA, the CDR3 is TGCAGTGCTAGCCCAGGCTATAGCAATCAGCCCCAGCATTTT. Its translation: CSASPGYSNQPQHF.

The table lists this clonotype with many counts. The chain couples TRBV18 to TRBJ2-7; 11 bases are shared with TRBD2. This CDR3 region has 15 residues. CDR1 KGHSH and CDR2 LQKENI come from the germline V gene. J lost 4 bases, V lost 5 bases, and 7 bases had no gene match. The CDR3: CASSATSGGEYEQYF. For the CDR3, the DNA is TGTGCCAGCTCAGCTACTAGCGGGGGAGAATACGAGCAGTACTTC.

This clonotype was detected only a few times. The chain combines TRBV27 with TRBJ2-7, with TRBD1 as a possible D gene (5 bases). This CDR3 is 14 amino acids long. CDR1 MNHEY and CDR2 SMNVEV come from the germline V gene (reference sequence). Between the trimmed V and J ends, which lost 2 bases and 2 bases, there was a span of 10 bases. CDR3 sequence: CASSLTGATYEQYF. The CDR3 DNA reads TGTGCCAGCAGTTTAACAGGAGCCACCTACGAGCAGTACTTC.

The rearrangement joins TRBV7-2 to TRBJ2-1, with 10 bases identical to TRBD2. The length of the CDR3 is 16 residues. With V trimmed by 5 bases and J by 3 bases, 7 bases remained unmatched. Looked up from germline, CDR1 is SGHTA and CDR2 is FQGNSA. The CDR3 loop is CASSQGTSALYNEQFF. The DNA for the CDR3 is TGTGCCAGCAGCCAAGGGACTAGCGCGCTCTACAATGAGCAGTTCTTC.

This clonotype has a handful of counts. J is TRBJ2-7 and V is TRBV6-1; either TRBD1 or TRBD2 may fit D (6 bases each). The CDR3 length is 13 residues. The V gene's germline CDR1 is MNHNS and CDR2 SASEGT. The ends were cut back, 8 bases at V and 6 bases at J, with 17 bases in the middle. The CDR3 loop reads CASHREDSSEQYF. The DNA of the CDR3 is TGTGCCAGCCACAGGGAGGATTCGTCCGAGCAGTACTTC.

At least ten counts were recorded for this clonotype. The rearrangement uses TRBV7-3 and TRBJ2-3, with a weak D call TRBD1 (5 bases). Germline V gives CDR1 SGHTA, CDR2 FQGTGA. V was clipped by 3 bases and J by 2 bases, with 12 bases between them. The CDR3 sequence is 15 residues long. In nucleotides, the CDR3 is TGTGCCAGCAGCTTTATTGCAGGGTCCACAGATACGCAGTATTTT. As protein: CASSFIAGSTDTQYF.

This clonotype was counted a few times. The J gene is TRBJ2-7, the V gene TRBV7-2; D is possibly TRBD2 (6 bases). Germline V gene data show CDR1 as SGHTA and CDR2 as FQGNSA. Trimming shortened V by 2 bases and J by 0 bases, and 11 bases separated the two germline ends. This CDR3 comprises 15 residues. DNA of the CDR3: TGTGCCAGCAGCTTATATGCGGGACCCTCCTACGAGCAGTACGTC. Protein product: CASSLYAGPSYEQYV.

This clonotype was detected only a few times. The V and J genes are TRBV12-3 or TRBV12-4 and TRBJ1-2; D call uncertain. The CDR3 covers 15 residues. V lost 5 bases to trimming and J lost 4 bases, with 17 bases between them. The CDR3 nucleotides read TGTGCCAGCAGTCCCCGTCGTGAAAGTTTCTATGGCTACACCTTC. As protein: CASSPRRESFYGYTF.

This sequence joins TRBV7-2 and TRBJ2-5; TRBD2 agrees at 9 bases. The germline gives CDR1 SGHTA, CDR2 FQGNSA. The CDR3 sequence is 18 residues long. Trimming at V came to 2 bases and at J to 1 base, leaving 11 bases not matched to a gene. The CDR3, as DNA: TGTGCCAGCAGCTTAATTAGCGGGGGAGCCCAAATCCAAGAGACCCAGTACTTC. Its protein product is CASSLISGGAQIQETQYF.

The chain carries TRBV5-1 and TRBJ1-2, with D possibly TRBD1 on 5 matching bases. Deletions cut 4 bases from V and 4 bases from J, with 14 bases between. Germline CDR1 and CDR2: SGHRS and YFSETQ. The CDR3 contains 14 residues. Here the CDR3 reads CASSPAQGPYGYTF. As DNA, the CDR3 is TGCGCCAGCAGCCCGGCCCAGGGTCCCTATGGCTACACCTTC.

This clonotype was counted between two and nine times. V gene TRBV20-1 combines with J gene TRBJ1-2; tentatively, D is TRBD1 (6 bases). The CDR3 is made up of 15 amino acids. Germline V gives CDR1 DFQATT, CDR2 SNEGSKA (reference sequence). Trimming pared 0 bases from V and 3 bases from J, leaving 14 bases between. The CDR3 region has the DNA TGCAGTGCTAGAGAACCGGGACACGGCTACTATGGCTACACCTTC. Its translation is CSAREPGHGYYGYTF.

With regard to this clonotype: A junction boundary mismatches the germline segment, possibly from a read error. V and J are TRBV19 and TRBJ2-7; D may be TRBD2 (5 bases). The CDR3 extends over 15 amino acids. Germline assignment: CDR1 LNHDA and CDR2 SQIVND (reference sequence). The DNA of the CDR3 is TGTGCCAGTAGCCTCCGGGGTATCGGCTCCGACGAGCAGTACTTC. This gives the protein CASSLRGIGSDEQYF.

This clonotype was counted between two and nine times. The chain has TRBV28 and TRBJ2-5; TRBD2 agrees at 8 bases. V was clipped by 6 bases and J by 5 bases; unmatched bases: 8. CDR3 length: 14 residues. CDR1 MDHEN and CDR2 SYDVKM come from the germline V gene. The CDR3 nucleotides are TGTGCCAGCAGAGGCGGGGGGCTGGGGGAGACCCAGTACTTC. Translation gives CASRGGGLGETQYF.

This chain links TRBV6-2 or TRBV6-3 with TRBJ2-3; 10 nucleotides agree with TRBD2. J lost 4 bases, V lost 6 bases, and 7 bases had no gene match. Germline values: CDR1 MNHEY, CDR2 SVGEGT. The CDR3 loop spans 15 amino acids. The CDR3 DNA reads TGTGCCAGCAGGCTACAGCGGGGGGGGGCAGATACGCAGTATTTT. Translating it yields CASRLQRGGADTQYF.

The rearrangement links TRBV5-6 to TRBJ1-1; 10 bases align to TRBD1. The CDR3 covers 15 residues. Germline CDR1 is SGHDT and CDR2 is YYEEEE. V shed 4 bases, J shed 6 bases, and the junction held 9 bases outside the gene matches. The CDR3 region has the DNA TGTGCCAGCAGCGCACCACGACAGGGGGCGGCTGAAGCTTTCTTT. Residues: CASSAPRQGAAEAFF.

V and J are TRBV7-3 and TRBJ2-3; no reliable D call. The CDR3 length is 14 residues. Between the trimmed V and J ends, which lost 3 bases and 0 bases, there was a span of 7 bases. Germline V gene data show CDR1 as SGHTA and CDR2 as FQGTGA. CDR3 sequence (DNA): TGTGCCAGCAGCTTCTCGACTAGCACAGATACGCAGTATTTT. This translates into CASSFSTSTDTQYF.

The V and J genes are TRBV4-3 and TRBJ1-1, with D unclear. Trimming shortened V by 4 bases and J by 5 bases, and 11 bases separated the two germline ends. CDR1 LGHNA and CDR2 YSLEER come from the germline V gene. This CDR3 is 13 amino acids long. CDR3 in amino acids: CASSPAYGTEAFF. The CDR3 bases are TGCGCCAGCAGCCCCGCTTATGGGACTGAAGCTTTCTTT.

This chain connects TRBV7-2 to TRBJ2-3; no clear D gene. Trimming took 4 bases from V and 2 from J, leaving 7 bases between them. Germline CDR1 reads SGHTA; CDR2 reads FQGNSA. The CDR3 has 13 residues. The CDR3 DNA reads TGTGCCAGCAGCTCAAGCATCACAGATACGCAGTATTTT. This encodes CASSSSITDTQYF.